Presented here are 32 T cell receptor beta chains from one specimen sequenced in a study of monozygotic twins with inflammatory bowel disease. TCRdb re-called the 5' RACE reads and gives one entry per CDR3 protein, without DNA. The sample holds over 200,000 distinct CDR3 sequences. The specimen sequenced was blood. The source is a human donor with ulcerative colitis or Crohn's disease, or a healthy co-twin of an affected twin (not recorded which).

The chain employs TRBV30 and TRBJ1-4. From germline, CDR1 is GTSNPN and CDR2 SVGIG (reference sequence). The CDR3 totals 13 residues. The CDR3 spells CAWRGQAGEKLFF.

V gene TRBV7-2 combines with J gene TRBJ1-2; checking the TCRdb D call of TRBD1 is not possible without DNA. The CDR3 has 17 amino acids. Germline loops: CDR1 SGHTA, CDR2 FQGNSA. The CDR3 spells CASSLGRAGMHMKGYTF.

The chain recombines TRBV20-1 with TRBJ1-1; lacking DNA, the TRBD1 call made by TCRdb goes unchecked. The length of the CDR3 is 11 residues. Germline lookup yields CDR1 DFQATT and CDR2 SNEGSKA (reference sequence). CDR3 sequence reads: CSARGEEEAFF.

V gene TRBV4-1 combines with J gene TRBJ2-2. This CDR3 comprises 14 residues. Germline CDR1 and CDR2: MGHRA and YSYEKL. This CDR3 is CASSKDGYAGELFF.

The genes are TRBV14 and TRBJ2-3. Germline CDR1 SGHDN, CDR2 FVKESK. The CDR3 covers 13 residues. CDR3: CASDPKLVDTQYF.

The chain combines TRBV7-2 with TRBJ2-3; TCRdb's D call of TRBD2 is untestable without DNA. This CDR3 is 13 amino acids long. The germline V gene has CDR1 SGHTA and CDR2 FQGNSA. The chain's CDR3 is CASSLEALSTQYF.

The chain combines TRBV29-1 with TRBJ2-3; the D call from TCRdb, TRBD1, cannot be confirmed without DNA. The V gene's germline CDR1 is SQVTM and CDR2 ANQGSEA. The CDR3 is 14 amino acids. The CDR3 reads CSVGSQGGTDTQYF.

The J gene is TRBJ2-7, the V gene TRBV5-1; the D gene TCRdb calls, TRBD1, cannot be checked with no DNA. The CDR3 has 14 amino acids. Germline V lookup: CDR1 SGHRS, CDR2 YFSETQ. The CDR3 spells CASSLVDKRNEQYF. Together with reference TRBV5-1 and TRBJ2-7, the CDR3 gives the full variable domain: KAGVTQTPRYLIKTRGQQVTLSCSPISGHRSVSWYQQTPGQGLQFLFEYFSETQRNKGNFPGRFSGRQFSNSRSEMNVSTLELGDSALYLCASSLVDKRNEQYFGPGTRLTVT.

The chain couples TRBV7-2 to TRBJ1-1. CDR1 SGHTA and CDR2 FQGNSA come from the germline V gene. This CDR3 region has 16 residues. The CDR3 protein is CASSLYGNAVDTEAFF.

This sequence joins TRBV5-6 and TRBJ2-1; TCRdb indicates TRBD1, and absent DNA this call remains unverified. Germline V lookup: CDR1 SGHDT, CDR2 YYEEEE. The CDR3 runs 16 residues. The CDR3 reads CASSGATAFSYNEQFF.

This chain links TRBV5-1 with TRBJ1-4. The germline V gene encodes CDR1 SGHRS and CDR2 YFSETQ. The length of the CDR3 is 14 residues. CDR3 amino acids: CASSPGGPSEKLFF.

This chain links TRBV6-6 with TRBJ1-5. CDR1 is MNHNY, CDR2 SVGAGI, per germline (reference sequence). This CDR3 region has 13 residues. The CDR3 is CASSMAVNQPQHF.

The gene calls are TRBV7-2 and TRBJ2-5; TCRdb's D gene call, TRBD2, goes unchecked for lack of DNA. Germline lookup yields CDR1 SGHTA and CDR2 FQGNSA. The CDR3 runs to 16 residues. The CDR3 sequence is CASSLVGQRLQETQYF. The full variable domain, rest sourced from reference TRBV7-2 and TRBJ2-5, is GAGVSQSPSNKVTEKGKDVELRCDPISGHTALYWYRQSLGQGLEFLIYFQGNSAPDKSGLPSDRFSAERTGGSVSTLTIQRTQQEDSAVYLCASSLVGQRLQETQYFGPGTRLLVL.

The chain combines TRBV10-3 with TRBJ1-1; TCRdb outputs TRBD1, but without DNA this stays unchecked. CDR1 is ENHRY and CDR2 is SYGVKD in the germline V gene. The CDR3 totals 13 residues. The CDR3 here is CAIRGGPNTEAFF.

The chain combines TRBV5-1 with TRBJ1-5. CDR1 and CDR2 (germline): SGHRS, YFSETQ. There are 13 residues in the CDR3. CDR3 in amino acids: CASSLGPDEPQHF. Looking up the rest from reference TRBV5-1 and TRBJ1-5 gives the full variable domain: KAGVTQTPRYLIKTRGQQVTLSCSPISGHRSVSWYQQTPGQGLQFLFEYFSETQRNKGNFPGRFSGRQFSNSRSEMNVSTLELGDSALYLCASSLGPDEPQHFGDGTRLSIL.

The J gene is TRBJ2-5, the V gene TRBV6-2 or TRBV6-3; TCRdb indicates TRBD2, and absent DNA this call remains unverified. Germline V gene lookup returns CDR1 MNHEY and CDR2 SVGEGT. This CDR3 has 16 amino acids. The CDR3 here is CASSSEAAGVWETQYF.

The genes are TRBV7-2 and TRBJ2-1. The CDR3 loop spans 14 amino acids. CDR1 and CDR2 from the germline V gene are SGHTA and FQGNSA. CDR3 region: CASSPRAIDNEQFF.

The chain carries TRBV7-9 and TRBJ1-3. Germline lookup yields CDR1 SEHNR and CDR2 FQNEAQ (reference sequence). The CDR3 extends over 14 amino acids. The CDR3: CASSFLNSGNTIYF.

The V call is TRBV6-1, the J call TRBJ2-7; the TCRdb call, TRBD1, lacks DNA for checking. Germline CDR1 reads MNHNS; CDR2 reads SASEGT. The CDR3 sequence is 13 residues long. The CDR3 sequence is CASRGQGANEQNF.

The chain uses TRBV27 and TRBJ2-7; TCRdb names TRBD2, which stays unverified in the absence of DNA. Germline values: CDR1 MNHEY, CDR2 SMNVEV (reference sequence). The CDR3 has 13 residues. CDR3 residues: CASSSGPSYEQYF.

The rearrangement uses TRBV7-2 and TRBJ2-7; TCRdb selects TRBD2, and the lack of DNA leaves this call unchecked. The CDR3 runs 16 residues. Per the germline V gene, CDR1 is SGHTA and CDR2 is FQGNSA. The CDR3 region is CASSSWEAASSYEQYF. The full variable domain, with the rest looked up from reference TRBV7-2 and TRBJ2-7, is GAGVSQSPSNKVTEKGKDVELRCDPISGHTALYWYRQSLGQGLEFLIYFQGNSAPDKSGLPSDRFSAERTGGSVSTLTIQRTQQEDSAVYLCASSSWEAASSYEQYFGPGTRLTVT.

This chain joins TRBV7-3 and TRBJ2-3; TCRdb indicates TRBD2, and absent DNA this call remains unverified. Looked up from germline, CDR1 is SGHTA and CDR2 is FQGTGA. The CDR3 has 20 amino acids. Here the CDR3 reads CASSLGVAGTFGESTDTQYF.

This rearrangement joins TRBV5-4 to TRBJ1-1. This CDR3 contains 14 residues. Per germline, CDR1 SGHNT and CDR2 YYREEE (reference sequence). The CDR3 region is CASSPILGYTEAFF.

This chain uses TRBV12-3 or TRBV12-4 with TRBJ2-3; TCRdb returns TRBD1, unconfirmable since there is no DNA. The CDR3 totals 14 residues. The CDR3 reads CASSLFGGKDTQYF.

The chain has TRBV5-1 and TRBJ1-3; TCRdb selects TRBD1, and the lack of DNA leaves this call unchecked. The CDR3 extends over 14 amino acids. CDR1 is SGHRS and CDR2 is YFSETQ in the germline V gene. The chain's CDR3 is CASSRTASGNTTYF.

This CDR3 reads CASGLGTGGLGDTQYF. V is TRBV12-5 and J is TRBJ2-3; TCRdb names TRBD1, which stays unverified in the absence of DNA. CDR1 and CDR2 (germline): LGHNT, FRNRAP. The CDR3 runs 16 residues. Looking up the rest from reference TRBV12-5 and TRBJ2-3 gives the full variable domain: DARVTQTPRHKVTEMGQEVTMRCQPILGHNTVFWYRQTMMQGLELLAYFRNRAPLDDSGMPKDRFSAEMPDATLATLKIQPSEPRDSAVYFCASGLGTGGLGDTQYFGPGTRLTVL.

The CDR3 is CASSNAFTAGIHNEQFF. V is TRBV9 and J is TRBJ2-1; the TRBD1 assignment by TCRdb is unverifiable without DNA. The CDR3 spans 17 residues. Germline lookup yields CDR1 SGDLS and CDR2 YYNGEE. The full variable domain, with the rest looked up from reference TRBV9 and TRBJ2-1, is DSGVTQTPKHLITATGQRVTLRCSPRSGDLSVYWYQQSLDQGLQFLIQYYNGEERAKGNILERFSAQQFPDLHSELNLSSLELGDSALYFCASSNAFTAGIHNEQFFGPGTRLTVL.

The rearrangement uses TRBV4-1 and TRBJ1-3; TCRdb indicates TRBD1, and absent DNA this call remains unverified. Germline CDR1 is MGHRA and CDR2 is YSYEKL. This CDR3 comprises 16 residues. The CDR3 region is CASSSTDQDSGNTIYF.

V gene TRBV13 combines with J gene TRBJ1-1; the TCRdb D gene call, TRBD1, has no DNA to confirm it. CDR1 is PRHDT and CDR2 is FYEKMQ in the germline V gene (reference sequence). This CDR3 spans 13 amino acids. The CDR3 here is CASSNRQGSKAFF.

V gene TRBV7-2 combines with J gene TRBJ2-1; TCRdb lists TRBD1, though no DNA is available to test this call. The germline CDR1 and CDR2 sequences are SGHTA and FQGNSA. There are 13 residues in the CDR3. The chain's CDR3 is CASSLLLSHEQFF.

The chain links TRBV20-1 to TRBJ1-1; absent DNA, TCRdb's TRBD1 call cannot be checked. Germline V gene lookup returns CDR1 DFQATT and CDR2 SNEGSKA (reference sequence). This CDR3 region has 13 residues. The CDR3 is CSARKVGGTEAFF.

The V and J genes are TRBV4-2 and TRBJ2-3; TCRdb picks TRBD2, but there is no DNA to check that call. This CDR3 has 17 amino acids. Per germline, CDR1 LGHNA and CDR2 YNFKEQ. CDR3 protein: CASSQLGLDSESRTQYF.